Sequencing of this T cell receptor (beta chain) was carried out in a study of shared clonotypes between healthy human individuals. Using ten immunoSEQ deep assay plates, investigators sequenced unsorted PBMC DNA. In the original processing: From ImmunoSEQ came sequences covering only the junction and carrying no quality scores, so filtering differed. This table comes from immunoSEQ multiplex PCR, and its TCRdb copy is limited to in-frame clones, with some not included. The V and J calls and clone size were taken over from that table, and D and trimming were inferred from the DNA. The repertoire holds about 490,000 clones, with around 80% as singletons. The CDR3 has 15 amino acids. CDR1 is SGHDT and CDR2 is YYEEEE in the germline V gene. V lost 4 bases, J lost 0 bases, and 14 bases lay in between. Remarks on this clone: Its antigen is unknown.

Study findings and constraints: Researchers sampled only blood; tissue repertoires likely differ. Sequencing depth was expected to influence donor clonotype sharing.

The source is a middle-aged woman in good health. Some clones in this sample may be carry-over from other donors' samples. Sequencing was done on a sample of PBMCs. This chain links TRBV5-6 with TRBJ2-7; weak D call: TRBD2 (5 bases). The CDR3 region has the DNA TGTGCCAGCAGCCTGGTGCGAGGGAGCTCCTACGAGCAGTACTTC. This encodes CASSLVRGSSYEQYF.